The present TCR beta chain was sequenced within a study of PD-1 blockade in classical Hodgkin lymphoma. Study-wide findings and caveats: The study reported lower baseline TCR diversity in newly diagnosed patients than in healthy donors.

For this clone: Its specificity is not known.

Measured with immunoSEQ multiplex PCR; TCRdb has only the in-frame clones, and not every one. Of almost 85,000 clones listed, around 86% are singletons. Each patient's relapse followed autologous stem cell transplantation, and brentuximab vedotin exposure varied. Between the trimmed V and J ends, which lost 4 bases and 4 bases, there was a span of 14 bases. The germline V gene has CDR1 SGHTS and CDR2 YDEGEE. CDR3 size: 15 residues. The chain recombines TRBV5-8 with TRBJ1-4; D possibly corresponds to TRBD1 (5 bases). This specimen was peripheral blood mononuclear cells (PBMCs), taken at baseline. This sequence originates from a human donor with classical Hodgkin lymphoma. This CDR3 is CASSPTGLNNEKLFF. Written as DNA, the CDR3 is TGTGCCAGCAGCCCGACGGGACTGAATAATGAAAAACTGTTTTTT.